This T cell receptor beta chain appears in the sequencing data of a study of cytomegalovirus exposure and HLA in healthy donors. PCR primers comprised 60 Vbeta and 13 Jbeta primers. Generated by immunoSEQ multiplex PCR, the TCRdb table keeps only in-frame clones and is missing some. The table includes 200,000 or so clones, approximately 82% detected once. This CDR3 has 12 residues. Germline assignment: CDR1 SQVTM and CDR2 ANQGSEA. The sequence came from a woman aged 18-29 years in good health and CMV-seropositive. Input material: PBMCs. J is TRBJ2-5 and V is TRBV29-1; possibly TRBD2 for D (5 bases). The J call is doubtful: the DNA matches TRBJ2-7 better. CDR3 nucleotides: TGCAGCGTTGTCCCCGGAGGCTACGAGCAGTACTTC. Translating it yields CSVVPGGYEQYF.